The entry below describes one T cell receptor (beta chain). The data derive from a study of control samples from healthy donors and cancer patients. Germline V CDR1 and CDR2: SGHAT, FQNNGV. V was clipped by 2 bases and J by 7 bases; unmatched bases: 10. The CDR3 contains 16 residues. Clones were sequenced by immunoSEQ multiplex PCR, and TCRdb holds only the in-frame ones, with some missing. The table shows fewer than 500,000 clones, with 90% occurring only once. The gene calls are TRBV11-2 and TRBJ2-1; 8 bases are shared with TRBD2. Sample: PBMCs. This TCR came from a man in his forties or fifties with head and neck cancer. The CDR3, as DNA: TGTGCCAGCAGCTTACCGGTGTCGGGGGGGTTTAATGAGCAGTTCTTC. Translating it yields CASSLPVSGGFNEQFF.